The clone carrying this T cell receptor (beta chain) was counted many times. Its antigen is currently unknown. TCRdb used MiXCR to reprocess the reads, holding one entry per CDR3 protein. The table lists roughly 310,000 distinct CDR3 sequences, roughly 15% of them singletons. The CDR3 is made up of 14 amino acids. Trimming pared 8 bases from V and 2 bases from J, leaving 15 bases between. This sample is part of a study of T cell repertoires in cytomegalovirus infection. The wider study: Indications came from public TCR beta signatures; they pointed to CMV infection and to a matching HLA type. General observations from the study: CMV-specific TCR beta clonotypes restricted by HLA-C dominated the ex vivo response. Summed frequency of shared TCR beta families picked out CMV carriers who also had the relevant HLA.

The sequence derives from a human donor in good health (CMV status not recorded). Some clones in this sample may be carry-over from other donors' samples. The sequencing input was PBMCs. The chain joins TRBV12-3 or TRBV12-4 to TRBJ1-2; D gene ambiguous. The CDR3 spells CASSRFPENYGYTF. The CDR3, as DNA: TGTGCCAGCTCTCGTTTTCCAGAAAACTATGGCTACACCTTC.